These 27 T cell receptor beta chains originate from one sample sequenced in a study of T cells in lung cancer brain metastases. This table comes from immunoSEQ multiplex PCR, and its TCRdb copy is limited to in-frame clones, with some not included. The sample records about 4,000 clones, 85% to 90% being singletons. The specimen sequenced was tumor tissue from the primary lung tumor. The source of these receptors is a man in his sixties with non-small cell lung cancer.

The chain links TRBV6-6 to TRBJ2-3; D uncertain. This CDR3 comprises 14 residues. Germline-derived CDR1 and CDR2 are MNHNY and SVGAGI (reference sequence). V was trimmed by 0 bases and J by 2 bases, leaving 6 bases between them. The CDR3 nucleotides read TGTGCCAGCAGTTACTCGACGCTCACAGATACGCAGTATTTT. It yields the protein CASSYSTLTDTQYF.

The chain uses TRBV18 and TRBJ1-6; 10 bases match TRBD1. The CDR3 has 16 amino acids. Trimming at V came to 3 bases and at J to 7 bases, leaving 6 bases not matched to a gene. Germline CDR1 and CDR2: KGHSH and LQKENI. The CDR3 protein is CASSPLGTGANSPLHF. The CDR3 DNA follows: TGTGCCAGCTCACCCCTCGGGACAGGGGCCAATTCACCCCTCCACTTT.

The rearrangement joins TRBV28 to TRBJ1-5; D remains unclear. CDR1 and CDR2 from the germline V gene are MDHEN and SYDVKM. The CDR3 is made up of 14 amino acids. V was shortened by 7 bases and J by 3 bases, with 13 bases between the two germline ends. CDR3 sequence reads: CASTDTHLNQPQHF. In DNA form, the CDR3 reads TGTGCCAGCACCGACACTCACCTCAATCAGCCCCAGCATTTT.

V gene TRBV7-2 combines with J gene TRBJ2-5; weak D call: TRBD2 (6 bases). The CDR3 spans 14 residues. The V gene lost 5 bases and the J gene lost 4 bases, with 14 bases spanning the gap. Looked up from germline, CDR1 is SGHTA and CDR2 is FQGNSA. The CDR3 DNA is TGTGCCAGCAGCACTCCGATGGGGGGAGAGACCCAGTACTTC. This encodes CASSTPMGGETQYF.

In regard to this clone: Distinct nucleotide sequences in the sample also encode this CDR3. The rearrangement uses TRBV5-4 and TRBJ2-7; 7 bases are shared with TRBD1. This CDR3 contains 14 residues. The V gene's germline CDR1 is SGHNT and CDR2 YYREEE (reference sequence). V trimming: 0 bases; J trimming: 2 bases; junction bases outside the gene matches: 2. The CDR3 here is CASSLDRGTYEQYF. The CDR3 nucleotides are TGTGCCAGCAGCTTGGACAGGGGTACCTACGAGCAGTACTTC.

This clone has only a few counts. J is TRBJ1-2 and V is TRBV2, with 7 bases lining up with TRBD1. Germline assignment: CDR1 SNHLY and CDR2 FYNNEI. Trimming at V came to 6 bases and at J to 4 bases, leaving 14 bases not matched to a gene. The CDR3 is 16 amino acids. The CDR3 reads CASSLEGAGNTYGYTF. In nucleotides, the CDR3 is TGTGCCAGCAGCCTGGAGGGGGCAGGGAATACCTATGGCTACACCTTC.

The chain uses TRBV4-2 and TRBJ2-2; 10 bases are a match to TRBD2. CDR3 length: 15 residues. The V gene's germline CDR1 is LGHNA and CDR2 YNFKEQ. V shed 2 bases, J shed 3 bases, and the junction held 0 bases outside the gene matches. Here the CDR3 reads CASSQLAGDTGELFF. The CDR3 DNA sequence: TGTGCCAGCAGCCAACTAGCGGGAGACACCGGGGAGCTGTTTTTT.

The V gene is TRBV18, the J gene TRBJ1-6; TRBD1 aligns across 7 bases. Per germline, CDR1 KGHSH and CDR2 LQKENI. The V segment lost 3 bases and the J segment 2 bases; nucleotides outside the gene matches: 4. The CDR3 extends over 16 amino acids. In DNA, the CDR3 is TGTGCCAGCTCACCGGTGGGACAGACCTATAATTCACCCCTCCACTTT. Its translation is CASSPVGQTYNSPLHF.

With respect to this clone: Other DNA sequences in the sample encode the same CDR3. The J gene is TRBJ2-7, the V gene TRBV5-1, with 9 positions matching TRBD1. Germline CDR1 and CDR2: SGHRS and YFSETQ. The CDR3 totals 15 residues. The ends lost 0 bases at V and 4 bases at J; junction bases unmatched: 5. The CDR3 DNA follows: TGCGCCAGCAGCTTGGGTGGGACAGGGCTGTACGAGCAGTACTTC. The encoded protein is CASSLGGTGLYEQYF. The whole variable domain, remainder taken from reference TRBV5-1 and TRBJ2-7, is KAGVTQTPRYLIKTRGQQVTLSCSPISGHRSVSWYQQTPGQGLQFLFEYFSETQRNKGNFPGRFSGRQFSNSRSEMNVSTLELGDSALYLCASSLGGTGLYEQYFGPGTRLTVT.

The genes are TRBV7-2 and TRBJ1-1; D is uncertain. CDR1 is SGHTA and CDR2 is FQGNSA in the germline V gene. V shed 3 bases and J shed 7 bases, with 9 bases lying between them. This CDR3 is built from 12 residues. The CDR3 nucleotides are TGTGCCAGCAGCTTCGCCGATGATGAAGCTTTCTTT. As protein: CASSFADDEAFF.

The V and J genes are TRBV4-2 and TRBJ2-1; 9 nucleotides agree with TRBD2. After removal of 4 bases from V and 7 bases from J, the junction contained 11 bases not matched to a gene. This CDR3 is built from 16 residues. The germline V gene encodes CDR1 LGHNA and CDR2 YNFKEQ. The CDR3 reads CASSPWAGGPRNEQFF. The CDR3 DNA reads TGTGCCAGCAGCCCCTGGGCGGGAGGGCCTAGGAATGAGCAGTTCTTC.

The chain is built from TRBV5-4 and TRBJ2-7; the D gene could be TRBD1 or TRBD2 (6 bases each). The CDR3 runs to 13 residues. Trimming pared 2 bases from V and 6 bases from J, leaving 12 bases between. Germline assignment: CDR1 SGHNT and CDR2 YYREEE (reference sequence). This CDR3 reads CASSLPGAAEQYF. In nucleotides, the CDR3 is TGTGCCAGCAGCTTACCGGGGGCGGCCGAGCAGTACTTC.

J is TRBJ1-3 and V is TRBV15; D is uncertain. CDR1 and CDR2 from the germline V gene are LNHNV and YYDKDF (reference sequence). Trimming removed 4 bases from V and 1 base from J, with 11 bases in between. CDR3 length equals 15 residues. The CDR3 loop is CATSMDFRSGNTIYF. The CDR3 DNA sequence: TGTGCCACCAGCATGGACTTTAGGTCTGGAAACACCATATATTTT.

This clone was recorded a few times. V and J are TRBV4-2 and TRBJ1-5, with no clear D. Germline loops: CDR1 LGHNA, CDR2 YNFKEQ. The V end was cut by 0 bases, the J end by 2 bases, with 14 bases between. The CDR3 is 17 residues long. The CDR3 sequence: CASSQDRQGIRNQPQHF. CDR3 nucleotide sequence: TGTGCCAGCAGCCAAGATAGGCAAGGGATTCGCAATCAGCCCCAGCATTTT.

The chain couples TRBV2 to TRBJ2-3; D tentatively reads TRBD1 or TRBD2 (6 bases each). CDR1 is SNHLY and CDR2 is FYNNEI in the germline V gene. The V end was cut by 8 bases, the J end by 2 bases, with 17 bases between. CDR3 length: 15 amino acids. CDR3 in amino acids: CASGGVGQPTDTQYF. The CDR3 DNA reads TGTGCCAGCGGAGGGGTAGGACAGCCCACAGATACGCAGTATTTT.

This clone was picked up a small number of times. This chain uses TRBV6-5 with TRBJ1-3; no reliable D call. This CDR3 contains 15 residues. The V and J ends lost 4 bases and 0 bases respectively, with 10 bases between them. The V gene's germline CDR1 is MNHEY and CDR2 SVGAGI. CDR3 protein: CASSSFLSSGNTIYF. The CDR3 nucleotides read TGTGCCAGCAGTTCTTTTCTTAGCTCTGGAAACACCATATATTTT.

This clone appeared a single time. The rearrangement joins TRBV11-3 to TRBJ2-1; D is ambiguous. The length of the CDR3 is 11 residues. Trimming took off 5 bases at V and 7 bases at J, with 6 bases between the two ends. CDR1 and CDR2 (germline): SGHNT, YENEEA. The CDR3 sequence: CASSEKNEQFF. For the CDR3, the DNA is TGTGCCAGCAGCGAGAAGAATGAGCAGTTCTTC.

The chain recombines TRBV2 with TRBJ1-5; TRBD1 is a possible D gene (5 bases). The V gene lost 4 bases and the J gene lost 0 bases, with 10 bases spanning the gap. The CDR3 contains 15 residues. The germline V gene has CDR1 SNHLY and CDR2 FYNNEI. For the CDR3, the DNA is TGTGCCAGCAGTGTATTACAGGATAGCAATCAGCCCCAGCATTTT. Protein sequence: CASSVLQDSNQPQHF. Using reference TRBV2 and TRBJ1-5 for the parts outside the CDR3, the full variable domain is EPEVTQTPSHQVTQMGQEVILRCVPISNHLYFYWYRQILGQKVEFLVSFYNNEISEKSEIFDDQFSVERPDGSNFTLKIRSTKLEDSAMYFCASSVLQDSNQPQHFGDGTRLSIL.

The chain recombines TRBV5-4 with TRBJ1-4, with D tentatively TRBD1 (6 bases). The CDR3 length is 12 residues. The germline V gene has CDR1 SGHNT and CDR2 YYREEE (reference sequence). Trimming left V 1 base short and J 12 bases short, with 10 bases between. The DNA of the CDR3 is TGTGCCAGCAGCTTGAATTCAGGGGAACTGTTTTTT. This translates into CASSLNSGELFF. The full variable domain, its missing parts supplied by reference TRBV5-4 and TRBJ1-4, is ETGVTQSPTHLIKTRGQQVTLRCSSQSGHNTVSWYQQALGQGPQFIFQYYREEENGRGNFPPRFSGLQFPNYSSELNVNALELDDSALYLCASSLNSGELFFGSGTQLSVL.

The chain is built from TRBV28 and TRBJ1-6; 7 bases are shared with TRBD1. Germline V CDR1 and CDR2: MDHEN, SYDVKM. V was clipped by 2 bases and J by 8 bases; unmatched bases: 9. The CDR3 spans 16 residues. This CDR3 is CASSLRLDRDDSPLHF. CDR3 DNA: TGTGCCAGCAGTTTAAGGCTCGACAGGGATGATTCACCCCTCCACTTT.

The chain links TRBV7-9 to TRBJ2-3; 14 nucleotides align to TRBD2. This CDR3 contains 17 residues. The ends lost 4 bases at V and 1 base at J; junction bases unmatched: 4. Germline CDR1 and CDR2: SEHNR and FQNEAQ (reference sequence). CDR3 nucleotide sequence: TGTGCCAGCAGCTCCCTGGGACTAGCGGGGGGCACAGATACGCAGTATTTT. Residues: CASSSLGLAGGTDTQYF.

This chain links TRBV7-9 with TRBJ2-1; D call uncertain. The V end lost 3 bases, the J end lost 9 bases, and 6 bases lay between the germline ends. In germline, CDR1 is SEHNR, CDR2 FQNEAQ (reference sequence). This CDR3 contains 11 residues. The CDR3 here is CASSFTREQFF. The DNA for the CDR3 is TGTGCCAGCAGCTTTACGCGTGAGCAGTTCTTC.

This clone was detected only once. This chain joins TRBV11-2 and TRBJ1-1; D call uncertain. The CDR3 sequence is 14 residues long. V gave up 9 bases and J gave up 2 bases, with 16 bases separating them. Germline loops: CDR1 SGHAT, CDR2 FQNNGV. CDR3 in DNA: TGTGCCAGTTCCCTGGCCGGCAGAAACACTGAAGCTTTCTTT. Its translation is CASSLAGRNTEAFF.

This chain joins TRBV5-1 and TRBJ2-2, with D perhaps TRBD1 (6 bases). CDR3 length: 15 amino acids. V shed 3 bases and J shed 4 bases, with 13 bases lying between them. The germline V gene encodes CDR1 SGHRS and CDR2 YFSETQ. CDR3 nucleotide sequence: TGCGCCAGCAGCTCCGACAGGAAGGGCACCGGGGAGCTGTTTTTT. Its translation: CASSSDRKGTGELFF.

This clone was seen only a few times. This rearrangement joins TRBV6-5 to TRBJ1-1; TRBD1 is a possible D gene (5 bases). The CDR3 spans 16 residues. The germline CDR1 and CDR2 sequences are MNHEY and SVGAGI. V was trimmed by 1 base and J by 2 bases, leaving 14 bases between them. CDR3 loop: CASSYYPTVLNTEAFF. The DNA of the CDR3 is TGTGCCAGCAGTTACTACCCGACAGTCCTAAACACTGAAGCTTTCTTT.

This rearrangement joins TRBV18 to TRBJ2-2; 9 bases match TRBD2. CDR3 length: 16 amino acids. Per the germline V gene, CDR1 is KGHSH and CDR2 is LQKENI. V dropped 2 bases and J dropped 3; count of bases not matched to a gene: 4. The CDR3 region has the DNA TGTGCCAGCTCACCATCCGGGACTAGCCACACCGGGGAGCTGTTTTTT. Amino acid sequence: CASSPSGTSHTGELFF.

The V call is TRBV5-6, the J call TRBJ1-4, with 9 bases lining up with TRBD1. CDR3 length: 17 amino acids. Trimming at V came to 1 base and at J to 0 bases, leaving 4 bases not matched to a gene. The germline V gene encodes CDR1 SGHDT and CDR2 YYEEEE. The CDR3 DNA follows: TGTGCCAGCAGCTTGAACAGGGGGCCGTCAACTAATGAAAAACTGTTTTTT. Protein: CASSLNRGPSTNEKLFF.